These 4 T cell receptor beta chains originate from one sample sequenced in a study of shared clonotypes between healthy human individuals. CD45RO-negative cells were positively selected for CCR7, leaving out terminally differentiated effector memory CD45RA+ cells. Clones were sequenced by immunoSEQ multiplex PCR, and TCRdb holds only the in-frame ones, with some missing. The sample records about 2.2 million clones, 93% being singletons. The material sequenced was naive CD8+ T cells from PBMCs. The receptors were gathered from a man between 18 and 35 years old in good health. Some clones in this sample may be carry-over from other donors' samples.

To note about this clone: Other nucleotide sequences from this sample produce the same CDR3. The chain uses TRBV27 and TRBJ2-2; tentatively, D is TRBD2 (5 bases). CDR1 MNHEY and CDR2 SMNVEV come from the germline V gene (reference sequence). This CDR3 has 13 amino acids. Trimming stripped 5 bases from V and 4 bases from J, with 8 bases between. The CDR3 sequence is CASSPRGTGELFF. The DNA of the CDR3 is TGTGCCAGCAGTCCACGGGGCACCGGGGAGCTGTTTTTT.

The chain combines TRBV9 with TRBJ2-3, with a possible D match to TRBD2 (6 bases). V was clipped by 4 bases and J by 5 bases, with 11 bases between them. From germline, CDR1 is SGDLS and CDR2 YYNGEE. CDR3 length: 13 residues. The CDR3 nucleotides read TGTGCCAGCAGCCCCCTGCGGGGAGATACGCAGTATTTT. Its protein product is CASSPLRGDTQYF.

This chain connects TRBV7-6 to TRBJ2-7; TRBD2 matches at 8 bases. The V gene's germline CDR1 is SGHVS and CDR2 FNYEAQ. V was clipped by 5 bases and J by 2 bases; unmatched bases: 8. The CDR3 covers 15 residues. The CDR3 coding sequence is TGTGCCAGCAGCCAAGAGGCGCGGGGGGCCTACGAGCAGTACTTC. Translating gives CASSQEARGAYEQYF.

This chain connects TRBV29-1 to TRBJ2-5; D may be TRBD2 (6 bases). Germline CDR1 is SQVTM and CDR2 is ANQGSEA. This CDR3 comprises 14 residues. V lost 4 bases and J lost 5, with 17 bases in between. The CDR3 sequence: CSVGGFRAGETQYF. The CDR3 DNA sequence: TGCAGCGTTGGAGGTTTCAGGGCGGGGGAGACCCAGTACTTC.